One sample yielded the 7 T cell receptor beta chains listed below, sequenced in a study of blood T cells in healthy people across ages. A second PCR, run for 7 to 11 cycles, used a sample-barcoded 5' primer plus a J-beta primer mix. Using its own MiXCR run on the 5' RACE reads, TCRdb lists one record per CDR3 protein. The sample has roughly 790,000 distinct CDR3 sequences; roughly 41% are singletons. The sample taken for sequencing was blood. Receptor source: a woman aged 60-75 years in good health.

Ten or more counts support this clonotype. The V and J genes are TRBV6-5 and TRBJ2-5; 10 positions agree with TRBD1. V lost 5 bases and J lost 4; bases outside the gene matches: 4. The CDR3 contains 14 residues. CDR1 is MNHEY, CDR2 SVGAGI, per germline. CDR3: CASSPWTGGETQYF. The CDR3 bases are TGTGCCAGCAGTCCTTGGACAGGGGGAGAGACCCAGTACTTC.

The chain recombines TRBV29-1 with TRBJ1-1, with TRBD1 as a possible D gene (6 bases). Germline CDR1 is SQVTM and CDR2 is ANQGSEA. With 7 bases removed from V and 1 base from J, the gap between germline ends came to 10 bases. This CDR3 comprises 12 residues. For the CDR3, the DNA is TGCAGCGGTACCAGGGGGAACACTGAAGCTTTCTTT. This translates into CSGTRGNTEAFF.

The CDR3 bases are TGTGCCAGCAGCTTCACAAGTAACACCGGGGAGCAGTTCTTC. The encoded protein is CASSFTSNTGEQFF. V usage is TRBV7-3 and J usage is TRBJ2-1; no reliable D call. In germline, CDR1 is SGHTA, CDR2 FQGTGA. V shed 3 bases and J shed 10 bases, with 16 bases lying between them. The CDR3 spans 14 residues. The variable domain in full, with the rest retrieved from reference TRBV7-3 and TRBJ2-1, is GAGVSQTPSNKVTEKGKYVELRCDPISGHTALYWYRQSLGQGPEFLIYFQGTGAADDSGLPNDRFFAVRPEGSVSTLKIQRTERGDSAVYLCASSFTSNTGEQFFGPGTRLTVL.

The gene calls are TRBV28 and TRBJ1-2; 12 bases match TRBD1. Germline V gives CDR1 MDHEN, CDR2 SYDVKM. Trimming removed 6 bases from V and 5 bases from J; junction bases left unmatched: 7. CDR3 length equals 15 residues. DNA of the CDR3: TGTGCCAGCAGGGGGGGACAGGGGGCATTGTATGGCTACACCTTC. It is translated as CASRGGQGALYGYTF.

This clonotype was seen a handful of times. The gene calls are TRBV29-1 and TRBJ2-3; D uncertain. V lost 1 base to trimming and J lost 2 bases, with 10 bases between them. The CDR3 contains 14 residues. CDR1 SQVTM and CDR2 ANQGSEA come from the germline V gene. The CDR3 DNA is TGCAGCGTTGAAGGTCGGCAGTCCACAGATACGCAGTATTTT. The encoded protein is CSVEGRQSTDTQYF.

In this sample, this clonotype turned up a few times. The CDR3, as DNA: TGTGCCAGCAGCCCAGGGGTGGGGGGTGAGCAGTTCTTC. Translated, it gives CASSPGVGGEQFF. The chain has TRBV6-2 or TRBV6-3 and TRBJ2-1; D might be TRBD1 or TRBD2, each matching 6 bases. Germline loops: CDR1 MNHEY, CDR2 SVGEGT. This CDR3 region has 13 residues. Trimming removed 6 bases at V and 9 bases at J, with 15 bases between.

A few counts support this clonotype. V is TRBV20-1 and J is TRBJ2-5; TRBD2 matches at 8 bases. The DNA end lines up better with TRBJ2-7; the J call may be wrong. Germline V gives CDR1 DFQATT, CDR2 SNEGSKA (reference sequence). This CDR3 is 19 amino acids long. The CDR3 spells CSARGGAGGNPFVLDEQYF. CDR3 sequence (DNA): TGCAGTGCTAGGGGGGGGGCGGGAGGAAACCCTTTTGTACTCGACGAGCAGTACTTC.